This is a list of T cell receptor beta chains from one sample in a study of blood T cell repertoires in COVID-19. Profiled with immunoSEQ multiplex PCR; TCRdb holds only in-frame clones, not every one. Altogether around 370,000 clones are present, more than 70% being singletons, with the ten largest covering roughly 6.6%. Sequenced sample: peripheral blood. These receptors all come from a woman between 65 and 79 years old with COVID-19, enrolled during active disease. Both conserved end residues are part of each CDR3. A D gene is named only where the DNA matches it firmly. Rows give clone size only sometimes, using once, few, many, or a class for an expanded clone.

v_gene: TRBV5-1
abundance: .
j_gene: TRBJ2-1
d_gene: TRBD2
CDR3aa: CASSLYFRTSGGASSYNEQFF
CDR3nt: TGCGCCAGCAGCTTATACTTTAGGACTAGCGGGGGGGCAAGCTCCTACAATGAGCAGTTCTTC

v_gene: TRBV29-1
abundance: .
j_gene: TRBJ2-7
d_gene: TRBD2
CDR3aa: CSVGSGGYGQYF
CDR3nt: TGCAGCGTTGGATCGGGGGGTTACGGGCAGTACTTC

v_gene: TRBV19
abundance: .
j_gene: TRBJ2-2
d_gene: .
CDR3aa: CASSISRAGTGELFF
CDR3nt: TGTGCCAGTAGTATATCGAGGGCGGGCACCGGGGAGCTGTTTTTT

v_gene: TRBV14
abundance: .
j_gene: TRBJ1-1
d_gene: TRBD1
CDR3aa: CASSPPAGGYTEAFF
CDR3nt: TGTGCCAGCAGCCCTCCAGCAGGGGGGTACACTGAAGCTTTCTTT

v_gene: TRBV5-1
abundance: .
j_gene: TRBJ2-7
d_gene: TRBD2
CDR3aa: CASSATSGLYEQYF
CDR3nt: TGCGCCAGCAGCGCAACTAGCGGGTTATACGAGCAGTACTTC

v_gene: TRBV14
abundance: .
j_gene: TRBJ1-3
d_gene: TRBD1
CDR3aa: CASSPDREYGNTIYF
CDR3nt: TGTGCCAGCAGCCCGGACAGGGAATATGGAAACACCATATATTTT

v_gene: TRBV6-5
abundance: .
j_gene: TRBJ1-2
d_gene: TRBD1
CDR3aa: CASTTTGGRGYTF
CDR3nt: TGTGCCAGCACCACTACAGGGGGCAGGGGCTACACCTTC

v_gene: TRBV12-3/TRBV12-4
abundance: once
j_gene: TRBJ2-1
d_gene: .
CDR3aa: CASSQGYNEQFF
CDR3nt: TGTGCCAGCAGTCAGGGGTACAATGAGCAGTTCTTC

v_gene: TRBV24-1
abundance: .
j_gene: TRBJ1-2
d_gene: TRBD1
CDR3aa: CATSDNNRQGNYGYTF
CDR3nt: TGTGCCACCAGTGACAACAATAGACAGGGTAACTATGGCTACACCTTC

v_gene: TRBV30
abundance: .
j_gene: TRBJ2-1
d_gene: .
CDR3aa: CAWTVSYNEQFF
CDR3nt: TGTGCCTGGACGGTGTCCTACAATGAGCAGTTCTTC

v_gene: TRBV4-1
abundance: .
j_gene: TRBJ1-6
d_gene: TRBD1
CDR3aa: CASSRIQGGNSPLHF
CDR3nt: TGCGCCAGCAGCCGAATTCAGGGGGGAAATTCACCCCTCCACTTT

v_gene: TRBV2
abundance: .
j_gene: TRBJ1-2
d_gene: .
CDR3aa: CASSVDSYGYTF
CDR3nt: TGTGCCAGCAGTGTGGACAGCTATGGCTACACCTTC

v_gene: TRBV12-5
abundance: .
j_gene: TRBJ1-1
d_gene: .
CDR3aa: CASGQGGTEAFF
CDR3nt: TGTGCTAGTGGTCAGGGAGGCACTGAAGCTTTCTTT

v_gene: TRBV9
abundance: .
j_gene: TRBJ1-3
d_gene: .
CDR3aa: CASSVEDSSGNTIYF
CDR3nt: TGTGCCAGCAGCGTAGAAGACAGCTCTGGAAACACCATATATTTT

v_gene: TRBV29-1
abundance: .
j_gene: TRBJ1-2
d_gene: TRBD1
CDR3aa: CSVEDQRKGQGETYTF
CDR3nt: TGCAGCGTTGAAGATCAGAGGAAGGGACAGGGTGAAACCTACACCTTC

v_gene: TRBV10-3
abundance: .
j_gene: TRBJ1-2
d_gene: .
CDR3aa: CATGGPFSGGGYGYTF
CDR3nt: TGTGCCACCGGAGGACCATTTAGCGGGGGCGGGTATGGCTACACCTTC

v_gene: TRBV19
abundance: .
j_gene: TRBJ2-7
d_gene: TRBD2
CDR3aa: CASSTGLAGSYEQYF
CDR3nt: TGTGCCAGTAGTACCGGACTAGCGGGCTCCTACGAGCAGTACTTC

v_gene: TRBV7-2
abundance: .
j_gene: TRBJ2-3
d_gene: .
CDR3aa: CASSLDYTTDTQYF
CDR3nt: TGTGCCAGCAGCCTGGACTATACCACAGATACGCAGTATTTT

v_gene: TRBV30
abundance: .
j_gene: TRBJ1-1
d_gene: TRBD1
CDR3aa: CAWSVKGARFGEAFF
CDR3nt: TGTGCCTGGAGTGTAAAGGGGGCGCGGTTTGGGGAAGCTTTCTTT

v_gene: TRBV18
abundance: .
j_gene: TRBJ1-2
d_gene: TRBD1
CDR3aa: CASSLGQATYGYTF
CDR3nt: TGTGCCAGCTCATTGGGACAGGCAACCTATGGCTACACCTTC

v_gene: TRBV4-3
abundance: .
j_gene: TRBJ1-1
d_gene: .
CDR3aa: CASSRITGEQAFF
CDR3nt: TGCGCCAGCAGCCGTATAACGGGAGAACAGGCTTTCTTT

v_gene: TRBV5-6
abundance: once
j_gene: TRBJ2-7
d_gene: .
CDR3aa: CASSFTRLSYEQYF
CDR3nt: TGTGCCAGCAGCTTTACGAGACTGTCCTACGAGCAGTACTTC

v_gene: TRBV10-2
abundance: .
j_gene: TRBJ1-3
d_gene: TRBD1
CDR3aa: CATGTGPGNTIYF
CDR3nt: TGCGCCACCGGGACAGGGCCTGGAAACACCATATATTTT

v_gene: TRBV10-3
abundance: .
j_gene: TRBJ1-2
d_gene: .
CDR3aa: CAISGGGLYYGYTF
CDR3nt: TGTGCCATCAGTGGAGGGGGTCTGTACTATGGCTACACCTTC

v_gene: TRBV19
abundance: .
j_gene: TRBJ2-1
d_gene: TRBD1
CDR3aa: CASSIDRGQRYNEQFF
CDR3nt: TGTGCCAGTAGTATAGATCGGGGACAGAGATACAATGAGCAGTTCTTC

v_gene: TRBV7-8
abundance: .
j_gene: TRBJ1-1
d_gene: .
CDR3aa: CASSLNGGTEAFF
CDR3nt: TGTGCCAGCAGCCTGAACGGGGGTACTGAAGCTTTCTTT

v_gene: TRBV4-3
abundance: .
j_gene: TRBJ1-2
d_gene: .
CDR3aa: CASSQENDPFSRGYTF
CDR3nt: TGCGCCAGCAGCCAAGAAAATGACCCTTTCTCGCGGGGCTACACCTTC

v_gene: TRBV10-2
abundance: .
j_gene: TRBJ2-5
d_gene: .
CDR3aa: CASGQRGSQETQYF
CDR3nt: TGCGCCAGCGGTCAACGGGGGTCTCAAGAGACCCAGTACTTC

v_gene: TRBV4-3
abundance: .
j_gene: TRBJ1-3
d_gene: TRBD1
CDR3aa: CASSQGTGNGNTIYF
CDR3nt: TGCGCCAGCAGCCAAGGGACAGGGAATGGAAACACCATATATTTT

v_gene: TRBV9
abundance: .
j_gene: TRBJ2-1
d_gene: .
CDR3aa: CASSVGGRVDNEQFF
CDR3nt: TGTGCCAGCAGCGTCGGGGGGCGTGTCGACAATGAGCAGTTCTTC

v_gene: TRBV2
abundance: .
j_gene: TRBJ1-2
d_gene: TRBD1
CDR3aa: CASTGQDYGYTF
CDR3nt: TGTGCCAGCACCGGACAGGACTATGGCTACACCTTC

v_gene: TRBV27
abundance: once
j_gene: TRBJ1-3
d_gene: TRBD1
CDR3aa: CASSRDRGGNTIYF
CDR3nt: TGTGCCAGCAGTCGCGACAGGGGAGGAAACACCATATATTTT

v_gene: TRBV2
abundance: .
j_gene: TRBJ2-1
d_gene: TRBD2
CDR3aa: CASSEVGLARGGSYNEQFF
CDR3nt: TGTGCCAGCAGTGAGGTGGGACTAGCGCGGGGGGGATCCTACAATGAGCAGTTCTTC

v_gene: TRBV2
abundance: few
j_gene: TRBJ2-7
d_gene: .
CDR3aa: CASRRESSYEQYF
CDR3nt: TGTGCCAGCAGAAGGGAGAGCTCCTACGAGCAGTACTTC

v_gene: TRBV2
abundance: once
j_gene: TRBJ2-2
d_gene: TRBD2
CDR3aa: CASSLAGLSTGELFF
CDR3nt: TGTGCCAGCAGTCTAGCGGGGCTTTCCACCGGGGAGCTGTTTTTT

v_gene: TRBV27
abundance: .
j_gene: TRBJ1-4
d_gene: TRBD1
CDR3aa: CASSFPEQGTNEKLFF
CDR3nt: TGTGCCAGCAGTTTTCCGGAACAGGGGACTAATGAAAAACTGTTTTTT

v_gene: TRBV3-1/TRBV3-2
abundance: .
j_gene: TRBJ2-7
d_gene: .
CDR3aa: CASSRDSSYEQYF
CDR3nt: TGTGCCAGCAGCCGAGACAGCTCCTACGAGCAGTACTTC

v_gene: TRBV24-1
abundance: .
j_gene: TRBJ2-1
d_gene: TRBD1
CDR3aa: CATSDQDRGLYNEQFF
CDR3nt: TGTGCCACCAGTGATCAGGACAGGGGCTTATACAATGAGCAGTTCTTC

v_gene: TRBV28
abundance: .
j_gene: TRBJ2-1
d_gene: TRBD2
CDR3aa: CASSLWSLTSDEQFF
CDR3nt: TGTGCCAGCAGTTTATGGTCCCTCACTAGCGATGAGCAGTTCTTC

v_gene: TRBV7-9
abundance: .
j_gene: TRBJ1-5
d_gene: TRBD1
CDR3aa: CASSSTGGGNQPQHF
CDR3nt: TGTGCCAGCAGTTCTACAGGGGGAGGGAATCAGCCCCAGCATTTT

v_gene: TRBV5-1
abundance: .
j_gene: TRBJ2-7
d_gene: .
CDR3aa: CASTTLASTGEQYF
CDR3nt: TGCGCCAGCACCACCTTAGCCAGCACGGGTGAGCAGTACTTC

v_gene: TRBV5-8
abundance: .
j_gene: TRBJ2-4
d_gene: .
CDR3aa: CASSLVGGDLGNIQYF
CDR3nt: TGTGCCAGCAGCTTGGTCGGAGGGGACCTCGGGAACATTCAGTACTTC

v_gene: TRBV7-8
abundance: .
j_gene: TRBJ1-1
d_gene: TRBD1
CDR3aa: CASSLGGGEAFF
CDR3nt: TGTGCCAGCAGCCTAGGGGGCGGTGAAGCTTTCTTT

v_gene: TRBV3-1/TRBV3-2
abundance: .
j_gene: TRBJ1-5
d_gene: .
CDR3aa: CASSQGQRNQPQHF
CDR3nt: TGTGCCAGCAGCCAAGGACAGCGAAATCAGCCCCAGCATTTT

v_gene: TRBV6-2/TRBV6-3
abundance: .
j_gene: TRBJ2-6
d_gene: TRBD1
CDR3aa: CASSPIQGAYGANVLTF
CDR3nt: TGTGCCAGCAGTCCGATACAGGGGGCATATGGGGCCAACGTCCTGACTTTC

v_gene: TRBV4-3
abundance: .
j_gene: TRBJ1-1
d_gene: TRBD1
CDR3aa: CASSQTPGQGAWTEAFF
CDR3nt: TGCGCCAGCAGCCAGACACCGGGACAGGGGGCATGGACTGAAGCTTTCTTT

v_gene: TRBV29-1
abundance: .
j_gene: TRBJ2-3
d_gene: .
CDR3aa: CSVWTSSTDTQYF
CDR3nt: TGCAGCGTCTGGACTTCTAGCACAGATACGCAGTATTTT

v_gene: TRBV2
abundance: .
j_gene: TRBJ1-2
d_gene: .
CDR3aa: CASRTAGDYGYTF
CDR3nt: TGTGCCAGCAGGACGGCGGGTGACTATGGCTACACCTTC

v_gene: TRBV5-1
abundance: .
j_gene: TRBJ2-5
d_gene: TRBD1
CDR3aa: CASSYSTGGQETQYF
CDR3nt: TGCGCCAGCAGCTATTCGACAGGGGGCCAAGAGACCCAGTACTTC

v_gene: TRBV4-3
abundance: .
j_gene: TRBJ1-1
d_gene: TRBD1
CDR3aa: CASSQARQGSTEAFF
CDR3nt: TGCGCCAGCAGCCAAGCCCGACAGGGGAGTACTGAAGCTTTCTTT

v_gene: TRBV6-5
abundance: few
j_gene: TRBJ2-7
d_gene: TRBD1
CDR3aa: CASRSGQVYEQYF
CDR3nt: TGTGCCAGCAGGTCGGGACAGGTTTACGAGCAGTACTTC

v_gene: TRBV12-3/TRBV12-4
abundance: few
j_gene: TRBJ1-2
d_gene: .
CDR3aa: CASSLTQDYGYTF
CDR3nt: TGTGCCAGCAGTTTAACACAAGATTATGGCTACACCTTC

v_gene: TRBV4-3
abundance: .
j_gene: TRBJ2-5
d_gene: .
CDR3aa: CASSQDRGETQYF
CDR3nt: TGCGCCAGCAGCCAAGACCGGGGTGAGACCCAGTACTTC

v_gene: TRBV7-6
abundance: .
j_gene: TRBJ2-1
d_gene: .
CDR3aa: CASSAETFNEQFF
CDR3nt: TGTGCCAGCAGCGCCGAGACATTTAATGAGCAGTTCTTC

v_gene: TRBV28
abundance: .
j_gene: TRBJ2-4
d_gene: .
CDR3aa: CASSLQGQAKNIQYF
CDR3nt: TGTGCCAGCAGTTTGCAGGGTCAAGCCAAAAACATTCAGTACTTC

v_gene: TRBV6-2/TRBV6-3
abundance: .
j_gene: TRBJ1-4
d_gene: .
CDR3aa: CASSYREKLFF
CDR3nt: TGTGCCAGCAGTTATAGAGAAAAACTGTTTTTT

v_gene: TRBV7-2
abundance: .
j_gene: TRBJ1-2
d_gene: TRBD1
CDR3aa: CASSLETGRRYGYTF
CDR3nt: TGTGCCAGCAGCTTAGAGACAGGGCGGAGGTATGGCTACACCTTC

v_gene: TRBV28
abundance: .
j_gene: TRBJ2-7
d_gene: TRBD2
CDR3aa: CASSPPGGTYEQYF
CDR3nt: TGTGCCAGCAGCCCCCCGGGGGGAACCTACGAGCAGTACTTC

v_gene: TRBV4-2
abundance: .
j_gene: TRBJ1-3
d_gene: .
CDR3aa: CASSQDLSQRTIYF
CDR3nt: TGTGCCAGCAGCCAAGATCTAAGTCAGAGGACCATATATTTT

v_gene: TRBV2
abundance: .
j_gene: TRBJ2-1
d_gene: TRBD2
CDR3aa: CASNLAASGGEQFF
CDR3nt: TGTGCCAGCAACCTAGCGGCTTCGGGAGGTGAGCAGTTCTTC